This T cell receptor beta chain was found in a study of blood T cells in healthy people across ages. The overall study: Every two T cells gave about one barcoded beta molecule via template switching.

Drawing of peripheral blood yielded approximately 10 milliliters from each donor. As concerns this clonotype: Its antigen is not known.

The second PCR ran roughly 6 to 12 cycles with a sample-barcoded 5' primer and J-beta primers. Every single cDNA molecule received a tag from a template-switch adaptor with 12 random nucleotides. Each CDR3 protein is one row after TCRdb ran MiXCR on the 5' RACE reads. The table shows 1.5 million to 2 million distinct CDR3 sequences, with roughly 43% occurring only once. Study-level results: Naive CD4+ cells and diversity were both higher in long-lived donors than in aged donors.

The TCR was taken from a human donor in good health. Sequencing was carried out using blood.

This CDR3 is CKVSRGTSTDTQYF. Written as DNA, the CDR3 is TGCAAAGTGTCCAGGGGGACTAGCACAGATACGCAGTATTTT. The genes are TRBV29-1 and TRBJ2-3; the D gene is possibly TRBD1 (7 bases). Per the germline V gene, CDR1 is SQVTM and CDR2 is ANQGSEA. The CDR3 is 14 amino acids.